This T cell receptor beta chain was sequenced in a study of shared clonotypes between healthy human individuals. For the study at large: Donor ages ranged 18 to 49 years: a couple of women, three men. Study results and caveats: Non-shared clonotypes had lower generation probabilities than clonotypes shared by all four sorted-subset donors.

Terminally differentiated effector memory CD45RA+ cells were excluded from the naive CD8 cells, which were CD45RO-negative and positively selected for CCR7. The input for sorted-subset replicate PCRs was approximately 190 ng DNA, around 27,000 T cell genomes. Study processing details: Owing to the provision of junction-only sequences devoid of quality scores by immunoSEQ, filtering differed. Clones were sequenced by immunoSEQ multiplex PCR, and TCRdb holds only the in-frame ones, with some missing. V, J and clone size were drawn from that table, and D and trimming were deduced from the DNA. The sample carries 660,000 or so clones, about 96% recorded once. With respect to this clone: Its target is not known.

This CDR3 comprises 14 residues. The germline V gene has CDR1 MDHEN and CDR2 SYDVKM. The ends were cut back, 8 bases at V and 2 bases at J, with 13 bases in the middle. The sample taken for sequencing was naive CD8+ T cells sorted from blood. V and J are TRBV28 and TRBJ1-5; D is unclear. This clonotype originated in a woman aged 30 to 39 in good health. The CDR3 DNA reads TGTGCCAGCCGCCGGGCAGTTGGCAATCAGCCCCAGCATTTT. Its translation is CASRRAVGNQPQHF.